This TCR beta chain was captured by sequencing in a study of TIL therapy for anti-PD-1-resistant metastatic lung cancer. This clone was picked up one time. The libraries were made with immunoSEQ v3. Method: immunoSEQ multiplex PCR; TCRdb's copy keeps in-frame clones and lacks some. This sample yields about 12,000 clones, of which approximately 80% are seen a single time; 10% belongs to the top ten. Specified time point: pre-treatment sample, taken before nivolumab and TIL therapy. Here the sequenced sample was blood, taken at baseline. This clonotype originated in a person between 25 and 79 years old with non-small cell lung cancer.

Written as DNA, the CDR3 is TGTGCCAGCAGCTTAGGAGCGGGGGGCGCGGGAGAGACCCAGTACTTC. Translation: CASSLGAGGAGETQYF. V usage is TRBV7-9 and J usage is TRBJ2-5; 9 nucleotides line up with TRBD2. V shed 1 base and J 4 bases; nucleotides not matched to a gene: 7. This CDR3 is built from 16 residues. Per germline, CDR1 SEHNR and CDR2 FQNEAQ (reference sequence).